This paragraph reports one TCR beta chain. Enrollment of patients from Seattle took place during active infection, with longitudinal follow-up. This record comes from a study of blood T cell repertoires in COVID-19. Study details: The United States, Italy and Spain supplied acute and convalescent COVID-19 samples. Sample material is recorded as cDNA or gDNA derived from T cells, B-cell-depleted T cells, or PBMCs.

Unmatched junction bases numbered 7, after V lost 4 bases and J lost 5 bases. The CDR3 loop spans 16 amino acids. Germline CDR1 reads LNHDA; CDR2 reads SQIVND (reference sequence). Generated by immunoSEQ multiplex PCR, the TCRdb table keeps only in-frame clones and is missing some. The sample yields fewer than 250,000 clones, roughly 91% seen once. The J gene is TRBJ2-2, the V gene TRBV19, with TRBD1 matching 10 bases. This receptor was taken from a young man with COVID-19, enrolled during active disease. The sequenced material came from peripheral blood. For the CDR3, the DNA is TGTGCCAGTAGTACTAGGGACAGGGGAGGGACCGGGGAGCTGTTTTTT. Translation gives CASSTRDRGGTGELFF.